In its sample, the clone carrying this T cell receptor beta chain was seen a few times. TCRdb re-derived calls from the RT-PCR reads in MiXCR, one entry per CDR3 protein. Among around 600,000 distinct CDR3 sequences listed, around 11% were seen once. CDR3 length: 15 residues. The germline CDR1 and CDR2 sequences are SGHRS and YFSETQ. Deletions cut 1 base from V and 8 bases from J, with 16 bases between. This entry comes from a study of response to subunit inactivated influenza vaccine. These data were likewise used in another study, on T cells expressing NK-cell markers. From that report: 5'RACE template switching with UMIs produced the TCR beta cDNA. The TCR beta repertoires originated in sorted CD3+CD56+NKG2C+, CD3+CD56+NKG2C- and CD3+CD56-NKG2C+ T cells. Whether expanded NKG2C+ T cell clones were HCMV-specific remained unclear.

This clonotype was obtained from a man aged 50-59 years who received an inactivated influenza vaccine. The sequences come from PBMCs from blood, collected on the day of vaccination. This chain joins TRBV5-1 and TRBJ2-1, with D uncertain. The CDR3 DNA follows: TGCGCCAGCAGCTTGCAGGATCAGGTTGGTCATGAGCAGTTCTTC. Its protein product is CASSLQDQVGHEQFF.